This T cell receptor beta chain came from a study of beta chain features in type 1 diabetes (dated by TCRdb to 2017 to 2018). About the study as a whole: No differences in mean age, gender distribution, total cell number or subset yield were found between patients and healthy donors. Across all samples, around 99 million sorted cells were examined, and cell number per subset correlated strongly with RNA yield. The study compared TCRB repertoires of sorted circulating CD4+ T cell subsets between recently diagnosed type 1 diabetes patients and matched healthy donors. Naive and central memory subsets were obtained from all 30 or so donors, but regulatory and stem cell-like memory subsets were isolated from only 8 patients and roughly eight healthy donors.

The entire isolated RNA was reverse transcribed using the High Capacity cDNA Reverse Transcription Kit, and thus expressed TCRB transcripts were sequenced. Deep immunoSEQ sequencing was performed on naive, central memory and regulatory T cell samples, with an average of roughly 3.3 million total reads per sample. Sorted cells were lysed in RLT buffer, and RNA was extracted using DNase-treated RNeasy Micro or Mini kits according to cell number. Each cell subset was processed on its own to prevent cross-contamination, while patient and healthy donor samples were processed together. The immunoSEQ multiplex PCR was used to amplify TCRB sequences from cDNA, yielding 87-bp fragments that span the CDR3 region. Sequencing of the amplicons was performed on the Illumina HiSeq platform. From the authors' description of their analysis: PCR bias was corrected computationally using synthetic template baselines, and reads within Hamming distance 2 were collapsed, with unmergeable singletons discarded. By aligning reads against IMGT, V, D and J genes, CDR3 length, and insertions or deletions at six rearrangement sites were assigned. Clonotype counts were normalized to sorted cell number within each subset before computing true diversity and Gini coefficients with the tcR R package. The overlap coefficient, calculated on TCRB nucleotide sequences, was used to measure repertoire sharing. Out-of-frame TCRB sequences from naive cells were analyzed as a proxy for the pre-selection repertoire. This is the immuneACCESS table as TCRdb keeps it, with only in-frame sequences that have V and J called. A part of the clones is gone; compared with another copy, unresolved V genes explain less than half, and the rest is unexplained. D and trimming come from the DNA, and the V and J calls and clone size come from that table. The sample profile shows approximately 260,000 clones; around 24% of them were found once. About 0.011% of the sample lies in the top ten.

Of note for this clone: The target of this receptor is not known. Qualities for individual bases were not recorded, and no much larger clone is one base off.

The full study reports these points: Because small numbers of individuals were included in the HLA sub-analyses, any influence of HLA type on TCRB rearrangement was left unresolved. At VDJ recombination sites, type 1 diabetes patients had fewer insertions and more deleted nucleotides, which implies abnormalities in thymic rearrangement. PCR may preferentially amplify shorter templates, but because patient and control samples were amplified and corrected together, any resulting skew would affect both groups equally. Because cDNA was sequenced instead of genomic DNA, highly expressing activated cells could be over-represented, though the groups showed no difference in activation or CD3 levels. A moderate but significant shortening of TCRB CDR3 length was observed in type 1 diabetes patients in all four CD4+ subsets. Naive, central memory and regulatory TCRB repertoires appeared more similar among patients than among healthy donors.

The junction shows trimming of 2 bases on V and 7 bases on J, and the gene matches do not reach 7 bases of it. According to the germline V gene (reference sequence), CDR1 reads GTSNPN and CDR2 reads SVGIG. The cysteine opens and the phenylalanine closes a CDR3 of 15 amino acids. Solely the CDR3 DNA is kept, with 45 bases framed from the first base. Each donor gave one peripheral blood draw, roughly 120 mL on average, collected into heparinised tubes. Naive, central memory, regulatory and stem cell-like memory CD4+ T cells were sorted on a BD FACSAria II using a panel including CD45RO, CCR7, CD25, CD127, CD95 and CD27. A purity above 95% was achieved for all sorted populations. Right away, PBMCs were isolated by Lymphoprep density gradient centrifugation and were stained directly, with no culture step. Samples were stained and sorted in pairs, with one healthy donor and one patient per experiment, so that batch effects were minimized.

This chain is built from TRBV30 and TRBJ1-5, with 11 bases aligning to TRBD1. The sequence derives from a woman aged 25 to 39 with type 1 diabetes. Specimen: naive CD4+ T cells from blood. The sample's cell subset or site label, in plain terms: true naive CD4+ T cells. The CDR3 protein is CAWSRGQGAGQPQHF. At the DNA level, the sequence is TGTGCCTGGAGTCGAGGACAGGGGGCAGGACAGCCCCAGCATTTT.